This is a list of T cell receptor beta chains from one sample in a study of post-analysis software for immune sequencing data. TCRdb analysed the PCR reads with MiXCR anew, one entry per CDR3 protein. This sample has 740,000 or so distinct CDR3 sequences, with around 50% found just once. The sequenced material came from blood. Receptors originate from a girl under 18 with multiple sclerosis. Both conserved end residues are part of each CDR3. The order of the fields is clone size, J gene, D gene, V gene, CDR3 protein, CDR3 DNA. The D gene is left open where the match is weak. Clone size is given for some rows only: seen once, a few or many times, or a class if the clone is expanded.

clone_size: once; j_call: TRBJ1-2; d_call: -; v_call: TRBV18; cdr3_aa: CASSLRTEDGYTF; cdr3_nt: TGTGCCAGCTCACTACGGACAGAGGATGGCTACACCTTC
clone_size: many; j_call: TRBJ2-7; d_call: TRBD2; v_call: TRBV7-8; cdr3_aa: CASSLETSGSLYEQYF; cdr3_nt: TGTGCCAGCAGCTTAGAAACTAGCGGGAGTTTATACGAGCAGTACTTC
clone_size: -; j_call: TRBJ1-2; d_call: TRBD1; v_call: TRBV12-3/TRBV12-4; cdr3_aa: CASSLSGQVMNYGYTF; cdr3_nt: TGTGCCAGCAGTCTCTCGGGACAGGTGATGAACTATGGCTACACCTTC
clone_size: once; j_call: TRBJ2-3; d_call: TRBD2; v_call: TRBV14; cdr3_aa: CASSLRGAGGRTDTQYF; cdr3_nt: TGTGCCAGCAGCTTGAGAGGAGCGGGAGGCCGCACAGATACGCAGTATTTT
clone_size: -; j_call: TRBJ2-2; d_call: TRBD1; v_call: TRBV29-1; cdr3_aa: CSVYTRDRPNTGELFF; cdr3_nt: TGCAGCGTTTACACCCGGGACAGACCTAACACCGGGGAGCTGTTTTTT
clone_size: -; j_call: TRBJ2-5; d_call: TRBD2; v_call: TRBV13; cdr3_aa: CASSLGRLAGQETQYF; cdr3_nt: TGTGCCAGCAGCTTAGGGAGACTAGCGGGGCAAGAGACCCAGTACTTC
clone_size: -; j_call: TRBJ1-2; d_call: -; v_call: TRBV20-1; cdr3_aa: CSARDRSQGWNNYGYTF; cdr3_nt: TGCAGTGCTAGAGATAGGTCTCAGGGGTGGAATAATTATGGCTACACCTTC
clone_size: -; j_call: TRBJ2-7; d_call: -; v_call: TRBV21-1; cdr3_aa: CASTKRSIAGGYEQYF; cdr3_nt: TGTGCCAGCACCAAACGAAGTATAGCGGGAGGCTACGAGCAGTACTTC
clone_size: -; j_call: TRBJ1-1; d_call: -; v_call: TRBV29-1; cdr3_aa: CSGKPAGLNTEAFF; cdr3_nt: TGCAGCGGTAAGCCGGCTGGTTTGAACACTGAAGCTTTCTTT
clone_size: -; j_call: TRBJ2-4; d_call: TRBD2; v_call: TRBV20-1; cdr3_aa: CSAIDRVAGVSSIQYF; cdr3_nt: TGCAGTGCTATCGACCGAGTAGCGGGAGTCAGTAGTATTCAGTACTTC
clone_size: -; j_call: TRBJ2-6; d_call: TRBD1; v_call: TRBV5-1; cdr3_aa: CASSLELGDRGFAGANVLTF; cdr3_nt: TGCGCCAGCAGCTTGGAATTAGGGGACAGGGGGTTCGCTGGGGCCAACGTCCTGACTTTC
clone_size: -; j_call: TRBJ1-5; d_call: -; v_call: TRBV10-2; cdr3_aa: CASSWGSGAPNQPQHF; cdr3_nt: TGCGCCAGCAGCTGGGGATCAGGGGCGCCAAATCAGCCCCAGCATTTT
clone_size: -; j_call: TRBJ2-1; d_call: TRBD1; v_call: TRBV6-1; cdr3_aa: CASSFQGAIVYNEQFF; cdr3_nt: TGTGCCAGCAGCTTTCAGGGGGCGATTGTTTACAATGAGCAGTTCTTC
clone_size: -; j_call: TRBJ2-3; d_call: -; v_call: TRBV6-1; cdr3_aa: CASSGLGSGTDTQYF; cdr3_nt: TGTGCCAGCAGTGGGCTGGGATCCGGCACAGATACGCAGTATTTT
clone_size: -; j_call: TRBJ2-7; d_call: -; v_call: TRBV5-1; cdr3_aa: CASSLAVGQSEQYF; cdr3_nt: TGCGCCAGCAGCTTGGCCGTAGGGCAGAGCGAGCAGTACTTC